The next 32 T cell receptor beta chains were all read from a single sample in a study of T-cell reconstitution after alpha-beta-depleted transplantation in children. Unique molecular identifiers were used to barcode this TCRbeta library. TCRdb independently ran MiXCR on the PCR reads; one entry per CDR3 protein. The sample lists around 450,000 distinct CDR3 sequences, over 40% occurring once. This sample comprised PBMCs, obtained before TCRalphabeta/CD19-depleted stem cell transplant. All receptors come from a girl aged 2 to 10 with aplastic anemia, due to receive a stem cell transplant.

The chain uses TRBV28 and TRBJ2-2, with 10 bases fitting TRBD2. Germline CDR1 and CDR2: MDHEN and SYDVKM. The CDR3 length is 20 residues. The V gene end was trimmed by 6 bases and the J gene end by 6 bases; junction bases not matched to a gene: 22. For the CDR3, the DNA is TGTGCCAGCAGCGGCCCATCCGCTCTTCGACTAGCGGGTCATCCCGGGGAGCTGTTTTTT. Translation gives CASSGPSALRLAGHPGELFF.

The rearrangement uses TRBV6-1 and TRBJ2-7; maybe TRBD1 (6 bases). Germline V CDR1 and CDR2: MNHNS, SASEGT. V lost 10 bases and J 3 bases, leaving 19 bases between the germline ends. This CDR3 is 14 amino acids long. CDR3 region: CATYNQGLNYEQYF. CDR3 DNA sequence: TGTGCCACCTATAATCAGGGGTTGAACTACGAGCAGTACTTC.

The chain uses TRBV5-1 and TRBJ1-2; D is possibly TRBD1 (5 bases). This CDR3 comprises 14 residues. Trimming stripped 4 bases from V and 6 bases from J, with 16 bases between. Germline V gives CDR1 SGHRS, CDR2 YFSETQ. The CDR3 sequence: CASSTGEGPDGYTF. The CDR3 region has the DNA TGCGCCAGCAGCACCGGGGAGGGGCCCGATGGCTACACCTTC. The entire variable domain, with the rest obtained from reference TRBV5-1 and TRBJ1-2, is as follows: KAGVTQTPRYLIKTRGQQVTLSCSPISGHRSVSWYQQTPGQGLQFLFEYFSETQRNKGNFPGRFSGRQFSNSRSEMNVSTLELGDSALYLCASSTGEGPDGYTFGSGTRLTVV.

The V and J genes are TRBV5-1 and TRBJ2-7; tentatively, D is TRBD1 (5 bases). This CDR3 spans 14 amino acids. The V gene's germline CDR1 is SGHRS and CDR2 YFSETQ. V was trimmed by 2 bases and J by 5 bases, leaving 14 bases between them. Here the CDR3 DNA reads TGCGCCAGCAGCTTCCCTTCCGACAGTAACGAGCAGTACTTC. Protein sequence: CASSFPSDSNEQYF.

This clonotype was counted at least ten times. The gene calls are TRBV4-3 and TRBJ2-2; possibly TRBD2 for D (6 bases). The CDR3 consists of 16 residues. V was shortened by 0 bases and J by 5 bases, with 13 bases between the two germline ends. Per germline, CDR1 LGHNA and CDR2 YSLEER. The CDR3 DNA reads as TGCGCCAGCAGCCAAGAGGTGACTAGTTGGACCGGGGAGCTGTTTTTT. This sequence encodes CASSQEVTSWTGELFF.

This chain links TRBV20-1 with TRBJ1-5; a possible D gene is TRBD1 (6 bases). This CDR3 has 13 amino acids. With 7 bases removed from V and 3 bases from J, the gap between germline ends came to 13 bases. Germline V gene data show CDR1 as DFQATT and CDR2 as SNEGSKA (reference sequence). CDR3 in DNA: TGCAGTGGTGGGGGGGGCCTCAATCAGCCCCAGCATTTT. This translates into CSGGGGLNQPQHF.

J is TRBJ2-7 and V is TRBV5-1, with D possibly TRBD1 on 5 matching bases. Germline-derived CDR1 and CDR2 are SGHRS and YFSETQ. The CDR3 length is 13 residues. With 4 bases removed from V and 2 bases from J, the gap between germline ends came to 10 bases. The CDR3, as DNA: TGCGCCAGCAGCCCAGGGAACCCCTACGAGCAGTACTTC. Residues: CASSPGNPYEQYF.

This clonotype occurred many times. The V and J genes are TRBV20-1 and TRBJ2-5; TRBD2 aligns across 13 bases. Per germline, CDR1 DFQATT and CDR2 SNEGSKA (reference sequence). V gave up 4 bases and J gave up 5 bases; unmatched junction bases: 13. The CDR3 spans 17 residues. CDR3 nucleotides: TGCAGTGCTATCACCTTAGGACTAGCGGGAGAACCGGAGACCCAGTACTTC. Translating gives CSAITLGLAGEPETQYF.

This clonotype was found many times. The chain uses TRBV7-2 and TRBJ2-2; 8 bases map to TRBD2. The ends lost 1 base at V and 3 bases at J; junction bases unmatched: 16. The CDR3 is made up of 20 amino acids. Per the germline V gene, CDR1 is SGHTA and CDR2 is FQGNSA. CDR3 sequence reads: CASSLGRRGERERHTGELFF. DNA of the CDR3: TGTGCCAGCAGCTTAGGGCGCCGGGGGGAGCGGGAGAGGCACACCGGGGAGCTGTTTTTT.

The chain uses TRBV27 and TRBJ2-7, with TRBD2 matching 9 bases. The CDR3 is made up of 15 amino acids. J lost 3 bases, V lost 5 bases, and 8 bases had no gene match. Looked up from germline, CDR1 is MNHEY and CDR2 is SMNVEV (reference sequence). The CDR3 DNA reads TGTGCCAGCAGTATTGAGCGGGGGGCGGACTACGAGCAGTACTTC. It is translated as CASSIERGADYEQYF.

The chain employs TRBV20-1 and TRBJ2-5; 7 nucleotides line up with TRBD2. Germline CDR1 DFQATT, CDR2 SNEGSKA (reference sequence). The CDR3 is made up of 12 amino acids. The junction had 4 bases not matched to a gene; V was cut back by 5 bases and J by 4 bases. CDR3 coding DNA: TGCAGTGCTGGCGGGAGTCGAGAGACCCAGTACTTC. It is translated as CSAGGSRETQYF.

To note about this clonotype: This could be a read error, since a much larger clone is one nucleotide away. The gene calls are TRBV5-1 and TRBJ2-5; no clear D. Trimming pared 3 bases from V and 5 bases from J, leaving 11 bases between. CDR1 and CDR2 (germline): SGHRS, YFSETQ. This CDR3 has 13 amino acids. The CDR3 spells CASSYVREETQYF. CDR3 in DNA: TGCGCCAGCAGCTACGTCAGAGAGGAGACCCAGTACTTC.

CDR3 DNA sequence: TGCGCCAGCAGCTTTGACAGGGTCGCGTACGAGCAGTACTTC. It is translated as CASSFDRVAYEQYF. This chain links TRBV5-1 with TRBJ2-7; 7 bases line up with TRBD1. Germline values: CDR1 SGHRS, CDR2 YFSETQ. Trimming took 2 bases from V and 4 from J; bases not matched to a gene: 6. CDR3 length equals 14 residues.

This clonotype has at least ten counts. V is TRBV20-1 and J is TRBJ2-3; D possibly corresponds to TRBD2 (5 bases). The germline V gene has CDR1 DFQATT and CDR2 SNEGSKA (reference sequence). The CDR3 runs 14 residues. Deletions cut 1 base from V and 0 bases from J, with 8 bases between. This CDR3 is CSARGTSSTDTQYF. In DNA, the CDR3 is TGCAGTGCTAGAGGGACTTCTAGCACAGATACGCAGTATTTT.

At least ten counts were recorded for this clonotype. The CDR3 region is CSARAGLALFQETQYF. For the CDR3, the DNA is TGCAGTGCTAGAGCAGGACTAGCGCTATTTCAAGAGACCCAGTACTTC. This chain connects TRBV20-1 to TRBJ2-5; 9 positions agree with TRBD2. The CDR3 totals 16 residues. The germline V gene has CDR1 DFQATT and CDR2 SNEGSKA (reference sequence). V shed 1 base and J 2 bases; nucleotides not matched to a gene: 8.

This clonotype is categorized as medium-sized (0.01 to 0.1%). This chain uses TRBV7-2 with TRBJ2-1; a possible D gene is TRBD2 (5 bases). The CDR3 length is 13 residues. V lost 4 bases to trimming and J lost 7 bases, with 11 bases between them. Germline V CDR1 and CDR2: SGHTA, FQGNSA. Here the CDR3 reads CASSSDPGNEQFF. DNA for the CDR3: TGTGCCAGCAGCTCTGACCCGGGGAATGAGCAGTTCTTC.

The V gene is TRBV3-1, the J gene TRBJ2-7; 12 positions match TRBD2. The V gene's germline CDR1 is LGHDT and CDR2 YNNKEL (reference sequence). The CDR3 sequence is 16 residues long. The junction had 2 bases not matched to a gene; V was cut back by 0 bases and J by 2 bases. The CDR3, as DNA: TGTGCCAGCAGCCAAGAAGGACTAGCGGGACCCTACGAGCAGTACTTC. Translated: CASSQEGLAGPYEQYF.

J is TRBJ1-1 and V is TRBV11-1; 12 nucleotides line up with TRBD1. Germline assignment: CDR1 SGHAT and CDR2 FQDESV (reference sequence). The CDR3 has 18 residues. V lost 1 base to trimming and J lost 4 bases; unmatched junction nucleotides: 10. CDR3 bases: TGTGCCAGCAGCTTAGGGGTGGGACAGGGGGCTGAGAGCACTGAAGCTTTCTTT. This sequence encodes CASSLGVGQGAESTEAFF.

In this sample, this clonotype turned up a few times. The V gene is TRBV6-1, the J gene TRBJ2-2; D tentatively fits TRBD1 or TRBD2 (5 bases each). Germline V gene lookup returns CDR1 MNHNS and CDR2 SASEGT. The CDR3 sequence is 16 residues long. Trimming cost V 7 bases and J 5 bases, with 20 bases left between them. CDR3 coding DNA: TGTGCCAGCACCGAAACGGGACGGGTAGGGACCGGGGAGCTGTTTTTT. It is translated as CASTETGRVGTGELFF.

The chain links TRBV20-1 to TRBJ2-7; D assignment may be TRBD1 or TRBD2 (5 bases each). Germline-derived CDR1 and CDR2 are DFQATT and SNEGSKA (reference sequence). V lost 0 bases, J lost 4 bases, and 22 bases lay in between. This CDR3 spans 17 amino acids. In nucleotides, the CDR3 is TGCAGTGCTAGAGATCCGGGACCGATCACCGGCGGGTACGAGCAGTACTTC. It codes for CSARDPGPITGGYEQYF.

V is TRBV4-2 and J is TRBJ2-2; D is unresolved. From germline, CDR1 is LGHNA and CDR2 YNFKEQ. V lost 2 bases to trimming and J lost 0 bases, with 7 bases between them. This CDR3 is built from 15 residues. The CDR3 spells CASSQPQANTGELFF. As DNA, the CDR3 is TGTGCCAGCAGCCAACCCCAAGCGAACACCGGGGAGCTGTTTTTT.

This clonotype was seen once. V is TRBV20-1 and J is TRBJ2-1; possible D gene TRBD2, 5 bases. This CDR3 has 14 amino acids. V lost 6 bases and J 1 base, leaving 13 bases between the germline ends. The germline CDR1 and CDR2 sequences are DFQATT and SNEGSKA (reference sequence). The CDR3, as DNA: TGCAGTGCCCCCTCGACGGGATCCTACAATGAGCAGTTCTTC. This sequence encodes CSAPSTGSYNEQFF.

The V and J genes are TRBV11-2 and TRBJ2-7; 9 bases agree with TRBD1. Germline assignment: CDR1 SGHAT and CDR2 FQNNGV. J was trimmed by 2 bases and V by 5 bases; bases with no gene match: 4. The CDR3 length is 14 residues. The CDR3 sequence: CASSQGTGPYEQYF. CDR3 nucleotide sequence: TGTGCCAGCAGCCAGGGGACAGGGCCCTACGAGCAGTACTTC.

This chain joins TRBV19 and TRBJ1-5; unclear D gene. This CDR3 is built from 15 residues. Trimming cost V 0 bases and J 2 bases, with 8 bases left between them. CDR1 and CDR2 from the germline V gene are LNHDA and SQIVND (reference sequence). The CDR3 bases are TGTGCCAGTAGTATAGAGAAAAGGGGCAATCAGCCCCAGCATTTT. Its protein product is CASSIEKRGNQPQHF.

About this clonotype: At one of its ends the junction is not consistent with the germline gene, which may arise from a read error. This chain uses TRBV7-9 with TRBJ2-7; D gene uncertain. CDR3 length equals 14 residues. Looked up from germline, CDR1 is SEHNR and CDR2 is FQNEAQ (reference sequence). This chain's CDR3 is CASTLVETGYEQYF. In DNA form, the CDR3 reads TGTGCCAGCACCTTAGTAGAGACGGGCTACGAGCAGTACTTC.

The chain recombines TRBV18 with TRBJ2-5; 9 positions match TRBD1. CDR3 length: 16 residues. The trim removed 6 bases at V and 4 bases at J, leaving 12 bases unmatched. Germline CDR1 is KGHSH and CDR2 is LQKENI. CDR3 bases: TGTGCCAGCTCTCTACGGGACAGGGACCGGGGAGAGACCCAGTACTTC. It specifies CASSLRDRDRGETQYF.

At least ten counts were recorded for this clonotype. The V gene is TRBV5-1, the J gene TRBJ2-7; D uncertain. Germline assignment: CDR1 SGHRS and CDR2 YFSETQ. The CDR3 runs to 14 residues. The ends were cut back, 3 bases at V and 2 bases at J, with 12 bases in the middle. The CDR3 is CASSSDFSPYEQYF. CDR3 coding DNA: TGCGCCAGCAGCTCCGACTTCTCCCCCTACGAGCAGTACTTC.

CDR3 in DNA: TGCGCCAGCAGCCGCTCCTATCGGGGGACGGGCGAGCAGTACTTC. Its translation: CASSRSYRGTGEQYF. V usage is TRBV4-3 and J usage is TRBJ2-7, with D perhaps TRBD2 (6 bases). The CDR3 spans 15 residues. V shed 4 bases and J shed 6 bases, with 19 bases lying between them. CDR1 and CDR2 from the germline V gene are LGHNA and YSLEER.

The chain combines TRBV11-1 with TRBJ2-3, with 12 bases lining up with TRBD2. Trimming removed 1 base from V and 2 bases from J; junction bases left unmatched: 7. Per germline, CDR1 SGHAT and CDR2 FQDESV (reference sequence). This CDR3 region has 18 residues. CDR3 amino acids: CASSLVDGLAGNTDTQYF. The CDR3 bases are TGTGCCAGCAGCTTAGTGGATGGACTAGCGGGGAACACAGATACGCAGTATTTT.

The genes are TRBV10-3 and TRBJ2-1; D call uncertain. The germline V gene encodes CDR1 ENHRY and CDR2 SYGVKD. The CDR3 totals 14 residues. Trimming stripped 4 bases from V and 0 bases from J, with 7 bases between. This chain's CDR3 is CAISGGISYNEQFF. The CDR3 DNA is TGTGCCATCAGTGGGGGAATCTCCTACAATGAGCAGTTCTTC.

This clonotype was detected only a few times. This chain uses TRBV7-2 with TRBJ2-1, with unresolved D. Trimming removed 1 base at V and 5 bases at J, with 6 bases between. The CDR3 is 13 residues long. Looked up from germline, CDR1 is SGHTA and CDR2 is FQGNSA. The CDR3 here is CASSLEDDNEQFF. CDR3 bases: TGTGCCAGCAGCTTAGAAGACGACAATGAGCAGTTCTTC.

The rearrangement joins TRBV20-1 to TRBJ2-5; D is unclear. The CDR3 length is 13 residues. V lost 3 bases to trimming and J lost 3 bases, with 11 bases between them. CDR1 and CDR2 from the germline V gene are DFQATT and SNEGSKA (reference sequence). CDR3 residues: CSASEAVEETQYF. In DNA, the CDR3 is TGCAGTGCTAGTGAGGCAGTTGAAGAGACCCAGTACTTC.